This entry lists 11 T cell receptor beta chains sequenced from one sample in a study of radiation and T cells in renal cell carcinoma. Only in-frame clones appear in the TCRdb table, and some are missing; sequencing was by immunoSEQ multiplex PCR. The data show about 12,000 clones, about 71% seen once. Stated treatment: treatment-naive control, cytoreductive nephrectomy. The specimen was tumor tissue, collected from a patient whose treatment was nephrectomy without radiotherapy. These receptors were taken from a woman aged 80 or older with renal cell carcinoma.

This clone was found a few times. The chain links TRBV29-1 to TRBJ2-7; D is uncertain. CDR1 SQVTM and CDR2 ANQGSEA come from the germline V gene. Trimming left V 6 bases short and J 1 base short, with 10 bases between. The CDR3 sequence is 12 residues long. CDR3 region: CSVSTQSYEQYF. DNA of the CDR3: TGCAGCGTCTCGACCCAGTCCTACGAGCAGTACTTC.

The V gene is TRBV10-3, the J gene TRBJ2-7; TRBD1 aligns across 8 bases. The CDR3 runs 14 residues. The V segment lost 7 bases and the J segment 3 bases; nucleotides outside the gene matches: 8. Germline V lookup: CDR1 ENHRY, CDR2 SYGVKD. The CDR3 bases are TGTGCCATCACCTCGGGACAGGAGGGCTACGAGCAGTACTTC. Encoded protein: CAITSGQEGYEQYF.

This clone is labeled large. The chain has TRBV7-9 and TRBJ1-1; TRBD1 matches 7 bases. The trim removed 6 bases at V and 1 base at J, leaving 8 bases unmatched. Germline V gene lookup returns CDR1 SEHNR and CDR2 FQNEAQ (reference sequence). This CDR3 has 15 amino acids. The CDR3 sequence is CASSPGGTANTEAFF. In DNA, the CDR3 is TGTGCCAGCAGTCCTGGGGGGACAGCGAACACTGAAGCTTTCTTT. The variable domain in full, completed from reference TRBV7-9 and TRBJ1-1, reads DTGVSQNPRHKITKRGQNVTFRCDPISEHNRLYWYRQTLGQGPEFLTYFQNEAQLEKSRLLSDRFSAERPKGSFSTLEIQRTEQGDSAMYLCASSPGGTANTEAFFGQGTRLTVV.

The CDR3, as DNA: TGTGCCAGCAGCCGTACAGGGATTCACGAAAAACTGTTTTTT. Amino acids: CASSRTGIHEKLFF. The chain couples TRBV10-3 to TRBJ1-4; TRBD1 might be the D (6 bases). Trimming cost V 10 bases and J 8 bases, with 20 bases left between them. This CDR3 has 14 residues. Germline CDR1 reads ENHRY; CDR2 reads SYGVKD.

V is TRBV5-1 and J is TRBJ2-2; 7 nucleotides align to TRBD1. Trimming at V came to 4 bases and at J to 1 base, leaving 7 bases not matched to a gene. This CDR3 has 16 amino acids. Germline CDR1 is SGHRS and CDR2 is YFSETQ. This CDR3 is CASSPWTGLNTGELFF. The CDR3 DNA follows: TGCGCCAGCAGCCCCTGGACAGGACTGAACACCGGGGAGCTGTTTTTT. Using reference TRBV5-1 and TRBJ2-2 for the parts outside the CDR3, the full variable domain is KAGVTQTPRYLIKTRGQQVTLSCSPISGHRSVSWYQQTPGQGLQFLFEYFSETQRNKGNFPGRFSGRQFSNSRSEMNVSTLELGDSALYLCASSPWTGLNTGELFFGEGSRLTVL.

The gene calls are TRBV10-3 and TRBJ2-1, with D possibly being TRBD2 (6 bases). The V end was cut by 9 bases, the J end by 1 base, with 16 bases between. CDR1 and CDR2 from the germline V gene are ENHRY and SYGVKD. This CDR3 comprises 15 residues. The CDR3 sequence: CAIGGLSGSYNEQFF. As DNA, the CDR3 is TGTGCCATTGGGGGGTTGAGCGGATCCTACAATGAGCAGTTCTTC.

The gene calls are TRBV18 and TRBJ2-3; D remains ambiguous. V was pared by 2 bases and J by 6 bases, with 18 bases between. Germline assignment: CDR1 KGHSH and CDR2 LQKENI. The CDR3 has 16 amino acids. The CDR3 protein is CASSPTVVGSRDTQYF. CDR3 nucleotides: TGTGCCAGCTCACCAACGGTTGTAGGATCCCGCGATACGCAGTATTTT.

On this clone: Other DNA variants within this sample encode the same CDR3. The chain employs TRBV25-1 and TRBJ1-3; tentatively, D is TRBD1 (6 bases). Germline assignment: CDR1 MGHDK and CDR2 SYGVNS. V was shortened by 1 base and J by 3 bases, with 13 bases between the two germline ends. CDR3 length: 16 amino acids. The CDR3 DNA reads TGTGCCAGCAGTGAATCCGGGGGCCCAGGTGGAAACACCATATATTTT. Encoded protein: CASSESGGPGGNTIYF.

The J gene is TRBJ1-3, the V gene TRBV5-6, with D unclear. CDR1 is SGHDT, CDR2 YYEEEE, per germline. This CDR3 is built from 15 residues. Trimming removed 0 bases from V and 0 bases from J, with 7 bases in between. The CDR3 reads CASSLAVGSGNTIYF. For the CDR3, the DNA is TGTGCCAGCAGCTTGGCCGTAGGCTCTGGAAACACCATATATTTT.

By share, this clone counts as medium-sized (0.01 to 0.1%). This chain connects TRBV19 to TRBJ2-3; possible D gene TRBD2, 5 bases. CDR1 is LNHDA, CDR2 SQIVND, per germline (reference sequence). Trimming took 5 bases from V and 4 from J, leaving 16 bases between them. This CDR3 comprises 15 residues. CDR3 in DNA: TGTGCCAGTAGTGTTAGCGTTGGGTTGCCAGATACGCAGTATTTT. This gives the protein CASSVSVGLPDTQYF.

This clone was seen a few times. This chain connects TRBV18 to TRBJ1-1, with 10 bases matching TRBD1. Germline assignment: CDR1 KGHSH and CDR2 LQKENI. The CDR3 contains 15 residues. Germline trimming cut 6 bases from V and 5 bases from J; bases unmatched to any gene: 9. DNA of the CDR3: TGTGCCAGCTCGCCGGGACAGGGGATGGGAACTGAAGCTTTCTTT. Translation: CASSPGQGMGTEAFF.